The 16 T cell receptor beta chains reported below all come from one sample, sequenced in a study of blood T cell repertoires in COVID-19. This table comes from immunoSEQ multiplex PCR, and its TCRdb copy is limited to in-frame clones, with some not included. Of about 270,000 clones detected, 85% appear once; the ten largest clones hold less than 15%. Specimen: peripheral blood. These receptor sequences come from a human donor in a cohort sampled during active COVID-19.

V gene TRBV6-5 combines with J gene TRBJ1-6; a possible D gene is TRBD1 (6 bases). The CDR3 has 16 residues. V lost 2 bases, J lost 10 bases, and 18 bases lay in between. Germline V lookup: CDR1 MNHEY, CDR2 SVGAGI. The CDR3 DNA reads TGTGCCAGCAGTTACAGTATGGTCACAGGGCGATCACCCCTCCACTTT. This sequence encodes CASSYSMVTGRSPLHF.

This rearrangement joins TRBV28 to TRBJ1-5; D remains ambiguous. This CDR3 region has 12 residues. Trimming pared 5 bases from V and 9 bases from J, leaving 11 bases between. CDR1 MDHEN and CDR2 SYDVKM come from the germline V gene. The CDR3 DNA follows: TGTGCCAGCAGTCCACGTCCCGGGCCCCAGCATTTT. Its protein product is CASSPRPGPQHF.

CDR3 residues: CASSIGQGYTF. DNA for the CDR3: TGTGCCAGTAGTATTGGCCAAGGCTACACCTTC. The genes are TRBV19 and TRBJ1-2; D not certain. V gave up 3 bases and J gave up 8 bases, with 7 bases separating them. Looked up from germline, CDR1 is LNHDA and CDR2 is SQIVND (reference sequence). The CDR3 extends over 11 amino acids.

In the case of this clone: Other DNA sequences in this sample translate to the same CDR3. The chain combines TRBV18 with TRBJ1-1; no clear D. Germline V CDR1 and CDR2: KGHSH, LQKENI. This CDR3 has 13 residues. Between the trimmed V and J ends, which lost 3 bases and 4 bases, there was a span of 9 bases. The CDR3 DNA sequence: TGTGCCAGCTCACCTACCGGGGTCACTGAAGCTTTCTTT. It is translated as CASSPTGVTEAFF.

The chain links TRBV29-1 to TRBJ2-7; tentatively, D is TRBD1 (5 bases). Germline V lookup: CDR1 SQVTM, CDR2 ANQGSEA. Trimming shortened V by 6 bases and J by 1 base, and 19 bases separated the two germline ends. This CDR3 has 15 residues. CDR3 in amino acids: CSVTTIRAGSYEQYF. CDR3 nucleotide sequence: TGCAGCGTCACGACGATCAGGGCAGGGTCCTACGAGCAGTACTTC.

This clone is a singleton in its sample. This chain links TRBV25-1 with TRBJ2-7; D not certain. CDR1 and CDR2 from the germline V gene are MGHDK and SYGVNS. The CDR3 has 11 residues. V lost 4 bases to trimming and J lost 3 bases, with 4 bases between them. The CDR3 protein is CASSAYYEQYF. CDR3 DNA: TGTGCCAGCAGTGCGTACTACGAGCAGTACTTC.

This clone was seen more than once but under ten times. This chain links TRBV15 with TRBJ2-5; weak D call: TRBD1 (6 bases). The V gene's germline CDR1 is LNHNV and CDR2 YYDKDF (reference sequence). The CDR3 has 15 residues. The ends were cut back, 2 bases at V and 5 bases at J, with 15 bases in the middle. CDR3 amino acids: CATSRLGQRVETQYF. For the CDR3, the DNA is TGTGCCACCAGCAGACTCGGACAGAGAGTGGAGACCCAGTACTTC.

J is TRBJ1-2 and V is TRBV2, with D perhaps TRBD1 (6 bases). The CDR3 runs to 12 residues. CDR1 SNHLY and CDR2 FYNNEI come from the germline V gene. V was cut by 2 bases and J by 8 bases, with 9 bases left in between. For the CDR3, the DNA is TGTGCCAGCAGTGAACAAGGACAGGGCTACACCTTC. Protein product: CASSEQGQGYTF.

This clone has just one count. CDR3 sequence reads: CASSRTSRDTQYF. As DNA, the CDR3 is TGTGCCAGCAGCCGGACTAGCCGGGATACGCAGTATTTT. The rearrangement joins TRBV7-3 to TRBJ2-3; 8 positions match TRBD2. The J segment lost 6 bases and the V segment lost 5 bases, leaving 4 bases of the junction unmatched. Looked up from germline, CDR1 is SGHTA and CDR2 is FQGTGA. This CDR3 is built from 13 residues. Looking up the rest from reference TRBV7-3 and TRBJ2-3 gives the full variable domain: GAGVSQTPSNKVTEKGKYVELRCDPISGHTALYWYRQSLGQGPEFLIYFQGTGAADDSGLPNDRFFAVRPEGSVSTLKIQRTERGDSAVYLCASSRTSRDTQYFGPGTRLTVL.

The chain is built from TRBV4-2 and TRBJ1-1, with D tentatively TRBD1 (5 bases). CDR1 is LGHNA and CDR2 is YNFKEQ in the germline V gene. CDR3 size: 17 residues. V lost 0 bases, J lost 5 bases, and 19 bases lay in between. The CDR3 here is CASSQEPNVGGTTEAFF. The CDR3 DNA reads as TGTGCCAGCAGCCAAGAACCTAACGTGGGGGGTACGACTGAAGCTTTCTTT.

The chain uses TRBV6-5 and TRBJ2-7, with 7 bases that match TRBD1. V lost 2 bases, J lost 4 bases, and 5 bases stayed unmatched. CDR1 and CDR2 from the germline V gene are MNHEY and SVGAGI. This CDR3 is 14 amino acids long. Here the CDR3 reads CASSYPGQTYEQYF. CDR3 sequence (DNA): TGTGCCAGCAGTTACCCGGGACAGACTTACGAGCAGTACTTC.

This clone has a single count. The V and J genes are TRBV4-3 and TRBJ2-3; D not certain. The CDR3 is made up of 16 amino acids. V was cut by 0 bases and J by 1 base, with 11 bases left in between. Germline values: CDR1 LGHNA, CDR2 YSLEER. CDR3 bases: TGCGCCAGCAGCCAAGAGAGAGGCGAGGGCACAGATACGCAGTATTTT. It yields the protein CASSQERGEGTDTQYF.

This chain joins TRBV4-1 and TRBJ2-4, with 8 bases that match TRBD2. This CDR3 has 15 amino acids. Trimming took 4 bases from V and 2 from J; bases not matched to a gene: 4. Germline V gene sequence: CDR1 MGHRA, CDR2 YSYEKL. The chain's CDR3 is CASSPNSGTKNIQYF. The CDR3 nucleotides read TGCGCCAGCAGCCCAAATAGCGGGACCAAAAACATTCAGTACTTC.

Details on this clone: This CDR3 is also generated by other DNA sequences in the sample. The gene calls are TRBV29-1 and TRBJ2-2; D remains unclear. Trimming cost V 5 bases and J 2 bases, with 3 bases left between them. The CDR3 totals 11 residues. CDR1 SQVTM and CDR2 ANQGSEA come from the germline V gene. CDR3 nucleotides: TGCAGCGTTCAAAACACCGGGGAGCTGTTTTTT. Translation: CSVQNTGELFF.

The CDR3: CASSFLADSHFTGELFF. For the CDR3, the DNA is TGTGCCAGCAGCTTCCTAGCGGATTCCCATTTCACCGGGGAGCTGTTTTTT. The rearrangement joins TRBV11-2 to TRBJ2-2, with TRBD2 identical over 7 bases. V shed 3 bases and J 4 bases; nucleotides not matched to a gene: 11. CDR3 length: 17 residues. Per the germline V gene, CDR1 is SGHAT and CDR2 is FQNNGV. The full variable domain, its missing parts supplied by reference TRBV11-2 and TRBJ2-2, is EAGVAQSPRYKIIEKRQSVAFWCNPISGHATLYWYQQILGQGPKLLIQFQNNGVVDDSQLPKDRFSAERLKGVDSTLKIQPAKLEDSAVYLCASSFLADSHFTGELFFGEGSRLTVL.

The chain joins TRBV7-9 to TRBJ2-3; possibly TRBD2 for D (6 bases). The CDR3 contains 15 residues. Trimming removed 4 bases from V and 1 base from J, with 12 bases in between. CDR1 and CDR2 (germline): SEHNR, FQNEAQ (reference sequence). The CDR3 DNA reads TGTGCCAGCAGCTCCCGGGACTTTCGCACAGATACGCAGTATTTT. This sequence encodes CASSSRDFRTDTQYF.